The 3 T cell receptor beta chains below all came from one sample that was sequenced in a study of T-cell memory formation after mild COVID-19. TCRdb recomputed calls from the 5' RACE reads with MiXCR, one row per CDR3 protein. The table lists about 360,000 distinct CDR3 sequences, around 15% of them singletons. What was sequenced was PBMCs or a T cell subset sorted from them (not recorded which). These receptors were taken from a man younger than 35 who had mild COVID-19 (a few samples of this study predate the infection). Cell type and time point are not known.

This clonotype was counted a few times. This sequence joins TRBV19 and TRBJ2-5, with D perhaps matching TRBD2 (5 bases). Germline lookup yields CDR1 LNHDA and CDR2 SQIVND (reference sequence). Trimming pared 7 bases from V and 2 bases from J, leaving 11 bases between. CDR3 length equals 13 residues. The CDR3 loop reads CASTESGQETQYF. In DNA form, the CDR3 reads TGTGCCAGTACCGAGTCGGGACAAGAGACCCAGTACTTC.

This clonotype qualifies as medium-sized. This sequence joins TRBV7-2 and TRBJ2-1; D gene uncertain. The CDR3 contains 12 residues. The germline gives CDR1 SGHTA, CDR2 FQGNSA. V lost 6 bases, J lost 5 bases, and 8 bases lay in between. CDR3 in amino acids: CASSGRHNEQFF. In DNA form, the CDR3 reads TGTGCCAGCAGTGGACGGCACAATGAGCAGTTCTTC.

The chain uses TRBV7-2 and TRBJ1-1; no definite D call. Germline assignment: CDR1 SGHTA and CDR2 FQGNSA. Trimming took off 0 bases at V and 7 bases at J, with 6 bases between the two ends. This CDR3 has 12 amino acids. In DNA, the CDR3 is TGTGCCAGCAGCTTAGCAGGTTTTGAAGCTTTCTTT. Protein product: CASSLAGFEAFF.